The next 25 T cell receptor beta chains were all read from a single sample in a study of blood T cell repertoires in COVID-19. TCRdb keeps only in-frame clones here, not all; method: immunoSEQ multiplex PCR. The profile shows some 330,000 clones, 80% to 90% of them singletons. Sequences were obtained from PBMCs or T cells enriched from blood (not recorded which). These TCRs come from a man younger than 45 who had recovered from COVID-19.

The V gene is TRBV2, the J gene TRBJ1-5; 7 bases are shared with TRBD1. CDR1 is SNHLY and CDR2 is FYNNEI in the germline V gene. The CDR3 loop spans 15 amino acids. Trimming at V came to 5 bases and at J to 4 bases, leaving 8 bases not matched to a gene. The CDR3 region is CASSNPGQINQPQHF. The CDR3 region has the DNA TGTGCCAGCAGTAACCCGGGACAGATAAATCAGCCCCAGCATTTT.

As DNA, the CDR3 is TGTGCCAGTAGTTACGGGTTGGCTGAAGCTTTCTTT. This encodes CASSYGLAEAFF. The genes are TRBV19 and TRBJ1-1, with unresolved D. This CDR3 is built from 12 residues. Trimming shortened V by 5 bases and J by 6 bases, and 10 bases separated the two germline ends. Germline CDR1 LNHDA, CDR2 SQIVND (reference sequence).

The chain recombines TRBV7-9 with TRBJ2-2; TRBD2 matches 12 bases. V dropped 6 bases and J dropped 1; count of bases not matched to a gene: 0. Germline values: CDR1 SEHNR, CDR2 FQNEAQ (reference sequence). The CDR3 covers 15 residues. CDR3: CASRTSGGNTGELFF. The CDR3 DNA sequence: TGTGCCAGCAGGACTAGCGGGGGGAACACCGGGGAGCTGTTTTTT. The whole variable domain, filled in from reference TRBV7-9 and TRBJ2-2, reads DTGVSQNPRHKITKRGQNVTFRCDPISEHNRLYWYRQTLGQGPEFLTYFQNEAQLEKSRLLSDRFSAERPKGSFSTLEIQRTEQGDSAMYLCASRTSGGNTGELFFGEGSRLTVL.

This chain joins TRBV27 and TRBJ1-6, with a tentative D call TRBD1 (6 bases). In germline, CDR1 is MNHEY, CDR2 SMNVEV (reference sequence). Trimming left V 6 bases short and J 4 bases short, with 19 bases between. CDR3 length: 17 amino acids. DNA for the CDR3: TGTGCCAGCAGCCCGAGCGGGGGGCGAGGGTATAATTCACCCCTCCACTTT. It specifies CASSPSGGRGYNSPLHF.

The CDR3 spells CASSYKGDTYEQYF. The CDR3 DNA sequence: TGTGCCAGCAGCTATAAGGGGGACACCTACGAGCAGTACTTC. The V gene is TRBV9, the J gene TRBJ2-7, with D tentatively TRBD1 (6 bases). V was trimmed by 4 bases and J by 2 bases, leaving 13 bases between them. Looked up from germline, CDR1 is SGDLS and CDR2 is YYNGEE. The CDR3 has 14 residues.

This chain links TRBV5-1 with TRBJ1-1; D perhaps matches TRBD1 (5 bases). Germline V gene lookup returns CDR1 SGHRS and CDR2 YFSETQ. V lost 1 base to trimming and J lost 1 base, with 11 bases between them. This CDR3 is built from 15 residues. CDR3 nucleotide sequence: TGCGCCAGCAGCTTGATAGCGGGGGGGAACACTGAAGCTTTCTTT. It codes for CASSLIAGGNTEAFF.

The gene calls are TRBV5-1 and TRBJ2-2; TRBD2 agrees at 9 bases. The V segment lost 0 bases and the J segment 4 bases; nucleotides outside the gene matches: 10. CDR3 length: 18 residues. CDR1 and CDR2 from the germline V gene are SGHRS and YFSETQ. As DNA, the CDR3 is TGCGCCAGCAGCTTGGCAGCTAGCGGGGTCCCCGGCACCGGGGAGCTGTTTTTT. Protein product: CASSLAASGVPGTGELFF. Complete variable domain (other parts from reference TRBV5-1 and TRBJ2-2): KAGVTQTPRYLIKTRGQQVTLSCSPISGHRSVSWYQQTPGQGLQFLFEYFSETQRNKGNFPGRFSGRQFSNSRSEMNVSTLELGDSALYLCASSLAASGVPGTGELFFGEGSRLTVL.

V and J are TRBV7-3 and TRBJ2-1; TRBD2 matches 7 bases. The CDR3 has 15 residues. Germline V lookup: CDR1 SGHTA, CDR2 FQGTGA. V shed 4 bases, J shed 7 bases, and the junction held 10 bases outside the gene matches. The CDR3 DNA follows: TGTGCCAGCAGCTCAAGTGGGGGAGGGCTGAATGAGCAGTTCTTC. Its translation is CASSSSGGGLNEQFF.

In this sample, this clone turned up once. V is TRBV11-2 and J is TRBJ1-1; perhaps TRBD1 as D (5 bases). Trimming removed 1 base from V and 4 bases from J, with 19 bases in between. The germline CDR1 and CDR2 sequences are SGHAT and FQNNGV. The CDR3 length is 17 residues. For the CDR3, the DNA is TGTGCCAGCAGCTTAGTGGGGCAGTCATCCCTTGGCACTGAAGCTTTCTTT. Amino acid sequence: CASSLVGQSSLGTEAFF.

The chain uses TRBV30 and TRBJ1-2; tentatively, D is TRBD1 (6 bases). The V gene's germline CDR1 is GTSNPN and CDR2 SVGIG (reference sequence). The CDR3 consists of 14 residues. Trimming left V 4 bases short and J 1 base short, with 13 bases between. Here the CDR3 reads CAWKGGRFNYGYTF. The CDR3 DNA sequence: TGTGCCTGGAAAGGGGGACGCTTTAACTATGGCTACACCTTC.

This clone was counted a single time. V usage is TRBV15 and J usage is TRBJ1-3; TRBD1 matches 7 bases. V lost 7 bases and J lost 4; bases outside the gene matches: 10. The V gene's germline CDR1 is LNHNV and CDR2 YYDKDF (reference sequence). This CDR3 is 15 amino acids long. Here the CDR3 reads CATKPTGRLGNTIYF. Written as DNA, the CDR3 is TGTGCCACCAAGCCGACAGGGCGCTTAGGAAACACCATATATTTT.

Of note for this clone: The sample has other DNA sequences that encode this CDR3 too. The chain combines TRBV12-3 or TRBV12-4 with TRBJ1-2; D is possibly TRBD1 (6 bases). The CDR3 is 13 amino acids. Trimming stripped 3 bases from V and 5 bases from J, with 10 bases between. The CDR3 DNA is TGTGCCAGCAGTTTTGATAGGGGGTATGGCTACACCTTC. Translating it yields CASSFDRGYGYTF.

This clone showed up just once. This chain uses TRBV11-2 with TRBJ1-4; D perhaps matches TRBD1 (5 bases). Germline CDR1 reads SGHAT; CDR2 reads FQNNGV. The CDR3 is 16 residues long. Trimming took off 2 bases at V and 1 base at J, with 11 bases between the two ends. Here the CDR3 reads CASSLTWGVTNEKLFF. CDR3 sequence (DNA): TGTGCCAGCAGCTTAACCTGGGGGGTAACTAATGAAAAACTGTTTTTT.

The chain recombines TRBV27 with TRBJ1-5; D possibly corresponds to TRBD1 (5 bases). The CDR3 has 14 amino acids. Germline V gene lookup returns CDR1 MNHEY and CDR2 SMNVEV (reference sequence). Trimming left V 5 bases short and J 4 bases short, with 12 bases between. The CDR3 DNA follows: TGTGCCAGCAGTCCTAGGGGCGTTAATCAGCCCCAGCATTTT. It is translated as CASSPRGVNQPQHF.

The chain uses TRBV24-1 and TRBJ2-5; the match to TRBD1 covers 7 bases. The germline V gene encodes CDR1 KGHDR and CDR2 SFDVKD. CDR3 length: 14 residues. Trimming cost V 0 bases and J 5 bases; bases outside gene matches: 2. The CDR3 is CATSDLDRVETQYF. Here the CDR3 DNA reads TGTGCCACCAGTGATTTGGACAGGGTGGAGACCCAGTACTTC.

This clone has a handful of counts. V gene TRBV4-2 combines with J gene TRBJ2-5; 7 nucleotides line up with TRBD1. In germline, CDR1 is LGHNA, CDR2 YNFKEQ. V was pared by 0 bases and J by 5 bases, with 3 bases of the junction left unmatched. This CDR3 is built from 14 residues. The CDR3 protein is CASSQETGVETQYF. The CDR3 nucleotides read TGTGCCAGCAGCCAAGAAACAGGGGTGGAGACCCAGTACTTC.

This chain uses TRBV12-2 with TRBJ1-5; the DNA was not compared with TRBD1, the D call given in the table. TRBV12-2 is designated a pseudogene. This CDR3 has 17 amino acids. In DNA form, the CDR3 reads TGTGCAAGTCGCTCGTCCTGGGACAGTTATAGCAATCAGCCCCAGCATTTT. This codes for CASRSSWDSYSNQPQHF.

This clone came up a few times. Additional DNA sequences in this sample encode the identical CDR3. The chain carries TRBV18 and TRBJ2-7, with 9 positions matching TRBD1. This CDR3 is 15 amino acids long. Germline CDR1 is KGHSH and CDR2 is LQKENI. V was clipped by 2 bases and J by 0 bases; unmatched bases: 2. Here the CDR3 DNA reads TGTGCCAGCTCACCAGGACAGGGGAGCTCCTACGAGCAGTACTTC. Translation gives CASSPGQGSSYEQYF.

The chain links TRBV6-5 to TRBJ2-7; TRBD2 aligns across 8 bases. V trimming: 6 bases; J trimming: 2 bases; junction bases outside the gene matches: 6. This CDR3 contains 14 residues. Germline CDR1 reads MNHEY; CDR2 reads SVGAGI. For the CDR3, the DNA is TGTGCCAGCAGCAGCGGGGGTCTCACCTACGAGCAGTACTTC. It encodes CASSSGGLTYEQYF.

The rearrangement links TRBV18 to TRBJ2-1, with 9 bases identical to TRBD2. This CDR3 region has 15 residues. Germline V lookup: CDR1 KGHSH, CDR2 LQKENI. V dropped 6 bases and J dropped 2; count of bases not matched to a gene: 5. The CDR3 reads CASSPSGIPYNEQFF. In nucleotides, the CDR3 is TGTGCCAGCTCTCCTAGCGGGATTCCCTACAATGAGCAGTTCTTC.

This sequence joins TRBV18 and TRBJ2-7, with 7 bases lining up with TRBD2. The V gene's germline CDR1 is KGHSH and CDR2 LQKENI. The CDR3 contains 18 residues. The junction had 21 bases not matched to a gene; V was cut back by 2 bases and J by 8 bases. Here the CDR3 reads CASSPSGAGLAVTSQQYF. The CDR3 DNA sequence: TGTGCCAGCTCACCATCTGGGGCTGGGCTAGCGGTAACCTCTCAGCAGTACTTC. Together with reference TRBV18 and TRBJ2-7, the CDR3 gives the full variable domain: NAGVMQNPRHLVRRRGQEARLRCSPMKGHSHVYWYRQLPEEGLKFMVYLQKENIIDESGMPKERFSAEFPKEGPSILRIQQVVRGDSAAYFCASSPSGAGLAVTSQQYFGPGTRLTVT.

The chain uses TRBV7-2 and TRBJ2-7; 9 nucleotides line up with TRBD1. Germline V gene data show CDR1 as SGHTA and CDR2 as FQGNSA. Trimming at V came to 1 base and at J to 3 bases, leaving 7 bases not matched to a gene. This CDR3 comprises 16 residues. The CDR3 DNA follows: TGTGCCAGCAGCTTAGTATACCCGGGACAGGGCTACGAGCAGTACTTC. Protein product: CASSLVYPGQGYEQYF.

This sequence joins TRBV6-5 and TRBJ1-2; tentative D call: TRBD1 (5 bases). The CDR3 extends over 14 amino acids. Germline V gives CDR1 MNHEY, CDR2 SVGAGI. The V end was cut by 6 bases, the J end by 6 bases, with 17 bases between. CDR3: CASRKTEQGDGYTF. CDR3 sequence (DNA): TGTGCCAGCAGGAAAACGGAGCAGGGTGATGGCTACACCTTC.

The V and J genes are TRBV6-5 and TRBJ2-5; D perhaps matches TRBD1 (5 bases). The CDR3 spans 14 residues. The germline V gene encodes CDR1 MNHEY and CDR2 SVGAGI. V gave up 10 bases and J gave up 5 bases, with 20 bases separating them. CDR3 sequence: CANDDFPKGETQYF. CDR3 coding DNA: TGTGCCAACGACGACTTTCCCAAGGGGGAGACCCAGTACTTC.

This clone appeared a few times. This CDR3 is CASSLRGYEQYF. In DNA, the CDR3 is TGTGCCAGCAGCCTCCGCGGTTACGAGCAGTACTTC. The rearrangement links TRBV7-6 to TRBJ2-7; no reliable D call. With 5 bases removed from V and 4 bases from J, the gap between germline ends came to 9 bases. CDR3 size: 12 residues. Germline loops: CDR1 SGHVS, CDR2 FNYEAQ.